One sample yielded the 19 T cell receptor beta chains listed below, sequenced in a study of blood T cell repertoires in COVID-19. Repertoires were generated with immunoSEQ multiplex PCR, while TCRdb's copy carries only in-frame clones and drops some. This sample has about 84,000 clones; 83% occur once, and the top ten carry 30% to 45%. The specimen sequenced was peripheral blood. The receptors shown here come from a man older than 75 with active or convalescent COVID-19.

The genes are TRBV19 and TRBJ1-5; 7 bases are a match to TRBD1. The ends lost 7 bases at V and 0 bases at J; junction bases unmatched: 3. Germline lookup yields CDR1 LNHDA and CDR2 SQIVND (reference sequence). CDR3 length: 14 amino acids. CDR3 sequence (DNA): TGTGCCAGTATGGGACAGAATAGCAATCAGCCCCAGCATTTT. Amino acids: CASMGQNSNQPQHF. Full variable domain (missing parts from reference TRBV19 and TRBJ1-5): DGGITQSPKYLFRKEGQNVTLSCEQNLNHDAMYWYRQDPGQGLRLIYYSQIVNDFQKGDIAEGYSVSREKKESFPLTVTSAQKNPTAFYLCASMGQNSNQPQHFGDGTRLSIL.

V is TRBV7-2 and J is TRBJ2-3; perhaps TRBD2 as D (5 bases). The CDR3 length is 15 residues. Looked up from germline, CDR1 is SGHTA and CDR2 is FQGNSA. The V end was cut by 5 bases, the J end by 6 bases, with 18 bases between. This CDR3 is CASSVIVGARDTQYF. In DNA, the CDR3 is TGTGCCAGCAGCGTTATCGTGGGAGCGCGGGATACGCAGTATTTT.

The chain recombines TRBV18 with TRBJ2-5, with D possibly TRBD2 on 6 matching bases. In germline, CDR1 is KGHSH, CDR2 LQKENI. The CDR3 has 15 amino acids. V was clipped by 1 base and J by 1 base, with 10 bases between them. The CDR3 coding sequence is TGTGCCAGCTCACCACGGGACTCCCCCCAAGAGACCCAGTACTTC. This encodes CASSPRDSPQETQYF.

The chain carries TRBV6-5 and TRBJ2-2; 11 bases fit TRBD1. The CDR3 has 15 amino acids. V dropped 7 bases and J dropped 7; count of bases not matched to a gene: 8. Germline CDR1 is MNHEY and CDR2 is SVGAGI. CDR3 residues: CASTRDRGIDGELFF. CDR3 DNA: TGTGCCAGCACTCGGGACAGGGGGATCGACGGGGAGCTGTTTTTT.

The chain joins TRBV18 to TRBJ1-2, with TRBD1 identical over 9 bases. The V gene end was trimmed by 3 bases and the J gene end by 4 bases; junction bases not matched to a gene: 6. The length of the CDR3 is 15 residues. Looked up from germline, CDR1 is KGHSH and CDR2 is LQKENI. The CDR3 here is CASSPGGQGSYGYTF. The CDR3 nucleotides are TGTGCCAGCTCACCGGGGGGACAGGGAAGCTATGGCTACACCTTC.

This clone was detected only a few times. The V call is TRBV7-2, the J call TRBJ2-2; possible D gene TRBD1, 5 bases. This CDR3 contains 15 residues. The V end lost 1 base, the J end lost 0 bases, and 6 bases lay between the germline ends. CDR1 and CDR2 (germline): SGHTA, FQGNSA. CDR3 bases: TGTGCCAGCAGCTTAGTAGGGGCGAACACCGGGGAGCTGTTTTTT. This sequence encodes CASSLVGANTGELFF. The full variable domain, completed using reference TRBV7-2 and TRBJ2-2, is GAGVSQSPSNKVTEKGKDVELRCDPISGHTALYWYRQSLGQGLEFLIYFQGNSAPDKSGLPSDRFSAERTGGSVSTLTIQRTQQEDSAVYLCASSLVGANTGELFFGEGSRLTVL.

V and J are TRBV18 and TRBJ1-1, with 8 positions matching TRBD1. Germline lookup yields CDR1 KGHSH and CDR2 LQKENI. The J segment lost 3 bases and the V segment lost 2 bases, leaving 8 bases of the junction unmatched. This CDR3 region has 16 residues. Here the CDR3 reads CASSPRTGQGYTEAFF. The CDR3, as DNA: TGTGCCAGCTCACCAAGGACCGGACAGGGATACACTGAAGCTTTCTTT.

This clone came up once. The chain is built from TRBV2 and TRBJ1-5, with 7 bases identical to TRBD1. V shed 6 bases and J 2 bases; nucleotides not matched to a gene: 7. Germline V gene data show CDR1 as SNHLY and CDR2 as FYNNEI. The CDR3 is 15 residues long. The CDR3 nucleotides are TGTGCCAGCAGCCTAGAGGGGACAGGCAATCAGCCCCAGCATTTT. Translated: CASSLEGTGNQPQHF.

The sample holds one count of this clone. The same CDR3 arises from other DNA sequences in this sample as well. The rearrangement joins TRBV6-2 or TRBV6-3 to TRBJ1-5, with 8 bases aligning to TRBD1. Germline V CDR1 and CDR2: MNHEY, SVGEGT. Trimming at V came to 5 bases and at J to 2 bases, leaving 2 bases not matched to a gene. The CDR3 length is 14 residues. CDR3 in amino acids: CASSQGAGNQPQHF. CDR3 sequence (DNA): TGTGCCAGCAGTCAGGGGGCCGGCAATCAGCCCCAGCATTTT.

The V call is TRBV12-5, the J call TRBJ2-7; 7 nucleotides match TRBD1. Germline CDR1 is LGHNT and CDR2 is FRNRAP. The CDR3 runs 14 residues. The V segment lost 2 bases and the J segment 4 bases; nucleotides outside the gene matches: 5. The CDR3, as DNA: TGTGCTAGTGGTTTGAAGGGGGCCGAGTACGAGCAGTACTTC. This sequence encodes CASGLKGAEYEQYF.

For the CDR3, the DNA is TGTGCCATCAGTGGGAAGCGGGAGGGGAGCTCCTACAATGAGCAGTTCTTC. This encodes CAISGKREGSSYNEQFF. The V gene is TRBV10-3, the J gene TRBJ2-1; 10 bases fit TRBD2. This CDR3 spans 17 amino acids. Germline V CDR1 and CDR2: ENHRY, SYGVKD. Unmatched junction bases numbered 6, after V lost 4 bases and J lost 0 bases.

The CDR3 sequence is CASMEGPFLSPLHF. The CDR3 nucleotides are TGTGCCAGCATGGAGGGGCCTTTTCTTTCACCCCTCCACTTT. The chain has TRBV2 and TRBJ1-6; weak D call: TRBD1 (5 bases). Trimming took off 7 bases at V and 9 bases at J, with 16 bases between the two ends. This CDR3 comprises 14 residues. CDR1 SNHLY and CDR2 FYNNEI come from the germline V gene.

The chain links TRBV5-6 to TRBJ1-6; no definite D call. V was pared by 0 bases and J by 9 bases, with 13 bases between. Germline CDR1 and CDR2: SGHDT and YYEEEE. The CDR3 covers 15 residues. This chain's CDR3 is CASSLVGAGLSPLHF. The DNA of the CDR3 is TGTGCCAGCAGCTTGGTGGGTGCAGGTCTTTCACCCCTCCACTTT.

The chain combines TRBV15 with TRBJ2-5; TRBD1 is a possible D gene (5 bases). Trimming shortened V by 1 base and J by 3 bases, and 6 bases separated the two germline ends. The CDR3 extends over 13 amino acids. Germline CDR1 reads LNHNV; CDR2 reads YYDKDF (reference sequence). This CDR3 reads CATSRVGEETQYF. DNA of the CDR3: TGTGCCACCAGCAGAGTAGGGGAAGAGACCCAGTACTTC.

The V gene is TRBV6-5, the J gene TRBJ1-2; 7 nucleotides match TRBD1. Germline V gene lookup returns CDR1 MNHEY and CDR2 SVGAGI. This CDR3 has 13 residues. V shed 6 bases and J 7 bases; nucleotides not matched to a gene: 8. The CDR3 loop is CASSLGQAFGYTF. CDR3 coding DNA: TGTGCCAGCAGCCTCGGACAGGCTTTTGGCTACACCTTC.

This chain joins TRBV28 and TRBJ1-1; no definite D call. CDR1 and CDR2 from the germline V gene are MDHEN and SYDVKM. The CDR3 has 14 residues. The germline V and J ends were trimmed by 8 bases and 0 bases, with 13 bases remaining between them. CDR3 sequence (DNA): TGTGCCAGCCTCTCTTCGGGGATGAACACTGAAGCTTTCTTT. Protein sequence: CASLSSGMNTEAFF.

The chain recombines TRBV2 with TRBJ1-6; D gene ambiguous. Germline values: CDR1 SNHLY, CDR2 FYNNEI. V was cut by 3 bases and J by 6 bases, with 12 bases left in between. This CDR3 comprises 15 residues. CDR3 region: CASSEIGQSNSPLHF. CDR3 in DNA: TGTGCCAGCAGTGAGATTGGGCAGAGTAATTCACCCCTCCACTTT.

The CDR3 DNA follows: TGTGCCACCAGCGGCAGCGGCATCAATGAGCAGTTCTTC. Protein sequence: CATSGSGINEQFF. The chain recombines TRBV15 with TRBJ2-1; weak D call: TRBD2 (5 bases). The germline CDR1 and CDR2 sequences are LNHNV and YYDKDF (reference sequence). This CDR3 comprises 13 residues. V lost 5 bases and J lost 6, with 11 bases in between.

This chain links TRBV24-1 with TRBJ2-1; 7 bases align to TRBD1. Germline V gene sequence: CDR1 KGHDR, CDR2 SFDVKD. V lost 6 bases to trimming and J lost 4 bases; unmatched junction nucleotides: 8. The CDR3 extends over 15 amino acids. CDR3 in amino acids: CATSRGWDRYNEQFF. CDR3 bases: TGTGCCACCAGTCGCGGGTGGGACAGATACAATGAGCAGTTCTTC.